This T cell receptor beta chain appears in the sequencing data of a study of OX40 agonist ivuxolimab in advanced cancers. Across the study: Dose-escalation patients were diagnosed with hepatocellular carcinoma, melanoma, renal cell cancer or head and neck cancer. There were three patients with partial responses, one having hepatocellular carcinoma and two cutaneous melanoma. General study results and limits: The CD4+ and CD8+ T cells in the blood had expanded clonally by week 6 at 0.1 to 3.0 mg/kg.

V was clipped by 0 bases and J by 5 bases, with 11 bases between them. The CDR3 consists of 15 residues. Germline lookup yields CDR1 LNHNV and CDR2 YYDKDF (reference sequence). A few counts support this clone. Its antigen is unidentified. Some clones are missing from TCRdb's copy, which holds only in-frame ones; the method was immunoSEQ multiplex PCR. The table records about 23,000 clones, 80% to 90% of them present only once. Blood samples were obtained at baseline, cycle 4 day 1, and cycle 7 day 1. Source: CD4+ or CD8+ T cells sorted from blood, taken in a trial of the OX40 agonist ivuxolimab. The V gene is TRBV15, the J gene TRBJ1-5; possible D gene TRBD1, 5 bases. This receptor was obtained from an adult with an advanced solid tumor such as melanoma, head and neck, liver or kidney cancer. CDR3 loop: CATSRDPVGHQPQHF. CDR3 nucleotide sequence: TGTGCCACCAGCAGAGATCCCGTGGGGCATCAGCCCCAGCATTTT.